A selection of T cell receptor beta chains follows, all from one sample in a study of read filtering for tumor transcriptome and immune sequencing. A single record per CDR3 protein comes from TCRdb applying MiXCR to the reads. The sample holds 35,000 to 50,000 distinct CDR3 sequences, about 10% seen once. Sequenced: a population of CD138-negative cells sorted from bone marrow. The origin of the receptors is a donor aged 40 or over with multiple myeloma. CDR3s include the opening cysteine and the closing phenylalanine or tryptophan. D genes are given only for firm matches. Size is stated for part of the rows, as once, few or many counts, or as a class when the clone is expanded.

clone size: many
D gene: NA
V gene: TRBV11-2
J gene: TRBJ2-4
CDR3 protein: CASSSYLGAESLAKNIQYF
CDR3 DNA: TGTGCCAGCAGCTCCTACTTAGGGGCGGAAAGTTTAGCCAAAAACATTCAGTACTTC

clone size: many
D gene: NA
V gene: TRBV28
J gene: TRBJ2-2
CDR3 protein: CASNTGGTGELFF
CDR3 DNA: TGTGCCAGCAATACCGGGGGAACCGGGGAGCTGTTTTTT

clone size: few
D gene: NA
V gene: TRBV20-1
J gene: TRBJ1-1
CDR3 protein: CSALGGAANTEAFF
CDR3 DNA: TGCAGTGCCCTGGGGGGGGCTGCGAACACTGAAGCTTTCTTT

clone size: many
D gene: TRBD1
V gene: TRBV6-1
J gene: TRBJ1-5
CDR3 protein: CASSGGQGVVRSNQPQHF
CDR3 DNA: TGTGCCAGCAGTGGTGGACAGGGGGTGGTTCGGAGCAATCAGCCCCAGCATTTT

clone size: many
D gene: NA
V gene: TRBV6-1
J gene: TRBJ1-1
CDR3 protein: CASSLIWGNTEAFF
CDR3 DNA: TGTGCCAGCAGTTTAATATGGGGGAACACTGAAGCTTTCTTT

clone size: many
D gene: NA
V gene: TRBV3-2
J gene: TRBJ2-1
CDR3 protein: CASSLGLYNEQFF
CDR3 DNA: TGTGCCAGCAGCTTAGGGCTGTACAATGAGCAGTTCTTC

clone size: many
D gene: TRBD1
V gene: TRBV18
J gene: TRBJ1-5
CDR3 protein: CASSKGAGGDQPQHF
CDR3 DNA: TGTGCCAGCTCCAAGGGGGCAGGAGGGGATCAGCCCCAGCATTTT

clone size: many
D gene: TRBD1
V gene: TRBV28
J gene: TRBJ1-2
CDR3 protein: CASTPPDRANYGYTF
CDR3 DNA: TGTGCCAGCACCCCCCCGGACAGGGCAAACTATGGCTACACCTTC

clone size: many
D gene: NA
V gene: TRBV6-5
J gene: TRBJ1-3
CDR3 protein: CASSYSTQVGGNTIYF
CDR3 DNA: TGTGCCAGCAGTTACTCGACTCAGGTTGGCGGAAACACCATATATTTT

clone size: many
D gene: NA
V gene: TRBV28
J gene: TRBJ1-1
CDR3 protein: CASSLLGLGERTEAFF
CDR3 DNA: TGTGCCAGCAGTTTACTGGGGCTCGGAGAGAGGACTGAAGCTTTCTTT

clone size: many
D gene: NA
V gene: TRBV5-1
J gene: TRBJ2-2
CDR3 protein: CASSTESNTGELFF
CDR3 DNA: TGCGCCAGCAGCACGGAGTCTAACACCGGGGAGCTGTTTTTT

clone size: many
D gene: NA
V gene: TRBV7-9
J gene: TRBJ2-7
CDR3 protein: CASSPTYSYEQYF
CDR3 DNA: TGTGCCAGCAGCCCCACGTACAGCTACGAGCAGTACTTC

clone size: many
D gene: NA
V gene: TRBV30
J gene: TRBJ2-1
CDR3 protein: CAWEQGSYNEQFF
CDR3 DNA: TGTGCCTGGGAACAGGGTTCCTACAATGAGCAGTTCTTC

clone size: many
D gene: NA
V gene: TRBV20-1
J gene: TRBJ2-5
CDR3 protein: CSAYYGEETQYF
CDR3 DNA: TGCAGTGCTTATTACGGAGAAGAGACCCAGTACTTC

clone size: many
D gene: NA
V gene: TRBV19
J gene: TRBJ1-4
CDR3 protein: CASSQGWTNEKLFF
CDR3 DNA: TGTGCCAGTTCCCAGGGTTGGACTAATGAAAAACTGTTTTTT

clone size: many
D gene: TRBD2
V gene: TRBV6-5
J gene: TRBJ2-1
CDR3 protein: CASSWGSGASSYNEQFF
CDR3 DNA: TGTGCCAGCAGTTGGGGTAGCGGGGCGAGCTCCTACAATGAGCAGTTCTTC

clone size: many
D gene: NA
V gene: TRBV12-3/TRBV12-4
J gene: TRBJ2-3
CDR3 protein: CASSLREADTQYF
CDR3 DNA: TGTGCCAGCAGTTTAAGGGAGGCAGATACGCAGTATTTT

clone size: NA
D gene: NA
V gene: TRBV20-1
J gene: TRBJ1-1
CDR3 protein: CSTLQTPLGHGGAFF
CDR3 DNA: TGCAGCACCCTCCAGACTCCCCTAGGACACGGGGGTGCTTTCTTT

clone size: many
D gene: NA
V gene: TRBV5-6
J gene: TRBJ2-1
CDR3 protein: CASSSFTGVMYNEQFF
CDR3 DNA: TGTGCCAGCAGCTCCTTTACGGGGGTAATGTACAATGAGCAGTTCTTC

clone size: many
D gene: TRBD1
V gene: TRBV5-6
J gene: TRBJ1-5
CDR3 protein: CASSRGQGNQPQHF
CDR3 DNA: TGTGCCAGCAGCCGGGGACAGGGCAATCAGCCCCAGCATTTT

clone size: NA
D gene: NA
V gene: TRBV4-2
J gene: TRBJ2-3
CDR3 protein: CASSQTSTDTLYF
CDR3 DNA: TGTGCCAGCAGCCAAACTAGCACAGATACGCTGTACTTT

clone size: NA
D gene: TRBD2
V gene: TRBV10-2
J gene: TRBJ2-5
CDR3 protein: CAISVGTSEETQYF
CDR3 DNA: TGTGCCATCAGTGTCGGGACTAGCGAAGAGACCCAGTACTTC

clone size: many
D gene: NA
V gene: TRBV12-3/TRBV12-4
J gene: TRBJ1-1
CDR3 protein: CASRSGTLNTEAFF
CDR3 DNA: TGTGCCAGCAGATCGGGGACGTTGAACACTGAAGCTTTCTTT

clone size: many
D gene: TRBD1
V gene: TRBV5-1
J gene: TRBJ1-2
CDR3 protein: CASSVQGAQGYGYTF
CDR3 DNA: TGCGCCAGCAGCGTACAGGGGGCGCAGGGCTATGGCTACACCTTC

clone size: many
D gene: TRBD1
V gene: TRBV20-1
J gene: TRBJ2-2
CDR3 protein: CSAREHRGANTGELFF
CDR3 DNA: TGCAGTGCTAGGGAGCACAGGGGAGCGAACACCGGGGAGCTGTTTTTT

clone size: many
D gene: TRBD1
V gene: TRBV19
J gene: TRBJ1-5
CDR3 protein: CASKSGGGPQHF
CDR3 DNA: TGTGCCAGCAAATCAGGGGGAGGGCCCCAGCATTTT

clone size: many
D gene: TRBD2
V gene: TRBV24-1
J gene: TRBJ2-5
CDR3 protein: CATSPSGPRETQYF
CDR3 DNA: TGTGCCACCAGCCCTAGCGGTCCTCGGGAGACCCAGTACTTC

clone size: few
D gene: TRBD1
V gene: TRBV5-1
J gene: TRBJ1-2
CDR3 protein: CASSLATGATNYGYTF
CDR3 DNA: TGCGCCAGCAGCTTGGCGACAGGGGCCACTAACTATGGCTACACCTTC

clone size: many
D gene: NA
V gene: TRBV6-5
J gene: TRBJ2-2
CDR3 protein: CASSYLRTGELFF
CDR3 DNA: TGTGCCAGCAGTTATCTTCGGACCGGGGAGCTGTTTTTT

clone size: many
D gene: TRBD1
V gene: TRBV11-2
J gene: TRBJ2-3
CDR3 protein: CASRQGVTTDTQYF
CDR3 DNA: TGTGCCAGCAGGCAGGGGGTTACCACAGATACGCAGTATTTT